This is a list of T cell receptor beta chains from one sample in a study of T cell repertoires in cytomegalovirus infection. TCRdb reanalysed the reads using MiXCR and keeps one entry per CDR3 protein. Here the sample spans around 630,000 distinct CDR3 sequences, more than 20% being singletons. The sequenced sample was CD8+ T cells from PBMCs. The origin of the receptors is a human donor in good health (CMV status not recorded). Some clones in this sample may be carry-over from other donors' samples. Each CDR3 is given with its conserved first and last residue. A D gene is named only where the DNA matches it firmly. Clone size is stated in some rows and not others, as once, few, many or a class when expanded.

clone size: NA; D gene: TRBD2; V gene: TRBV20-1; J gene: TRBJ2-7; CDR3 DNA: TGCAGTGCTAGGGGACTAGCGGGGGTCGAGCAGTACTTC; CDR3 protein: CSARGLAGVEQYF
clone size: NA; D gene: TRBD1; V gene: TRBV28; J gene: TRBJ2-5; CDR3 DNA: TGTGCCAGCAGTCTGGACAGGGTGCTGGAGACCCAGTACTTC; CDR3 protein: CASSLDRVLETQYF
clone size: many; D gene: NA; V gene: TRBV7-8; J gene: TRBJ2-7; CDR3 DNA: TGTGCCAGCAGCCCTGACAGCCCCTACGAGCAGTACTTC; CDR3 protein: CASSPDSPYEQYF
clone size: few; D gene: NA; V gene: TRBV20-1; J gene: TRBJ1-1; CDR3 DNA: TGCAGTGCTAGCGGAGGAGAGATGAACACTGAAGCTTTCTTT; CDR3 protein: CSASGGEMNTEAFF
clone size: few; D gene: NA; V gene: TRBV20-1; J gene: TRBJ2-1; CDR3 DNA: TGCAGTACCAGGGGTGGGGGGGCGTCCTACAATGAGCAGTTCTTC; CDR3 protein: CSTRGGGASYNEQFF
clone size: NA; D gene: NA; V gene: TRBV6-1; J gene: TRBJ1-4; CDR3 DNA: TGTGCCAGCAATCAACGGGGGGCAACTAATGAAAAACTGTTTTTT; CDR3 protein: CASNQRGATNEKLFF
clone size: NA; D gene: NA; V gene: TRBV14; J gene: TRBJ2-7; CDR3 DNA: TGTGCCAGCAGCCAAGGCAGGTGGACCTACGAGCAGTACTTC; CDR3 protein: CASSQGRWTYEQYF
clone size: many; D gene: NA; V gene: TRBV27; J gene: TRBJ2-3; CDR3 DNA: TGTGCCAGCAGTCTCGTCGGGTCCACAGATACGCAGTATTTT; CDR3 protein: CASSLVGSTDTQYF
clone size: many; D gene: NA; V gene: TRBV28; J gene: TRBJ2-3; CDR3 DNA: TGTGCCAGCTATGGGACCTGGACAGCCAAAGATACGCAGTATTTT; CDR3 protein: CASYGTWTAKDTQYF
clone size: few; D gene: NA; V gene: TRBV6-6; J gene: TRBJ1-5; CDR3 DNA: TGTGCCAGCAGTTACGAGCTAAGAGGTCAGCCCCAGCATTTT; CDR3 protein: CASSYELRGQPQHF
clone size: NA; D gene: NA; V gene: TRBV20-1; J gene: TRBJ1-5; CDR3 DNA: TGCAGTGTCTCGACAGGTTATAGCAATCAGCCCCAGCATTTT; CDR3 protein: CSVSTGYSNQPQHF
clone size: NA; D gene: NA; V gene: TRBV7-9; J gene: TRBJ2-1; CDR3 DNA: TGTGCCAGATCCCCCTCCCAGGGCGGGGAGCTTAATGAGCAGTTCTTC; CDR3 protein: CARSPSQGGELNEQFF
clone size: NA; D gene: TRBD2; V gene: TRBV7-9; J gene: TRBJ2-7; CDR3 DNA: TGTGCCAGCAGCCCAGCCGGGACACAGACTAGCGGTCCCTCCTACGAGCAGTACTTC; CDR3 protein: CASSPAGTQTSGPSYEQYF
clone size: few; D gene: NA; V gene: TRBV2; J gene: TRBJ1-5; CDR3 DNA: TGTGCCAGCAGTGATGTAGCGTATAGCAATCAGCCCCAGCATTTT; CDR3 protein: CASSDVAYSNQPQHF
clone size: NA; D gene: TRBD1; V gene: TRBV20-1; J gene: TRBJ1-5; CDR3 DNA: TGCAGTGGGGGGGACAGTTATCAGCCCCAGCATTTT; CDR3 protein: CSGGDSYQPQHF
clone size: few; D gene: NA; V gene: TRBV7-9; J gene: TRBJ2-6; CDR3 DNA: TGTGCCAGCAGCCCCCCGGGATGGACTGGGGCCAACGTCCTGACTTTC; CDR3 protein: CASSPPGWTGANVLTF
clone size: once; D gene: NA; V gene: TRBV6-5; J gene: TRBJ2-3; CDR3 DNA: TGTGCCAGCAGTGGGGTCCGACGATCTAGCACAGATACGCAGTATTTT; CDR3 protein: CASSGVRRSSTDTQYF
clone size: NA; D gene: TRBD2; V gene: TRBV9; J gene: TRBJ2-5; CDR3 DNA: TGTGCCAGCAGCGTAGTCCTAGCGGGGAGAGAGACCCAGTACTTC; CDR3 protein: CASSVVLAGRETQYF
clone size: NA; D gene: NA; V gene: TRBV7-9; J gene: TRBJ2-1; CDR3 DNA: TGTGCCAGCAGCACCCACGTCGACATCTACAATGAGCAGTTCTTC; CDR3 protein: CASSTHVDIYNEQFF
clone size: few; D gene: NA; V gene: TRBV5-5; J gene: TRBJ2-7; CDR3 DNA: TGTGCCAGCAGCTTGGTCCTTGGGCGCGAGCAGTACTTC; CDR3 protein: CASSLVLGREQYF
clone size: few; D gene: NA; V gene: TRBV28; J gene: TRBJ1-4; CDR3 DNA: TGTGCCAGCAGTCCAACCGGGACCCTTGGGGCAACTAATGAAAAACTGTTTTTT; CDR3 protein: CASSPTGTLGATNEKLFF
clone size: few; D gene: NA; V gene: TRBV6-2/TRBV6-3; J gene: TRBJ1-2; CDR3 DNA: TGTGCCAGCAGGCCCCCAGGGTGGAATGGCTACACCTTC; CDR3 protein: CASRPPGWNGYTF
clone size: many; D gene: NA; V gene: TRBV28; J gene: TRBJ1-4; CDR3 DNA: TGTGCCAGCACTAACGGGCGATACGGGGCTGTCTCCGAAAAACTGTTTTTT; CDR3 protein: CASTNGRYGAVSEKLFF
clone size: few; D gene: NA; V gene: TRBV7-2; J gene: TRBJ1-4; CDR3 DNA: TGTGCCAGCAGCTTAAATTCCCCTAATGAAAAACTGTTTTTT; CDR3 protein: CASSLNSPNEKLFF
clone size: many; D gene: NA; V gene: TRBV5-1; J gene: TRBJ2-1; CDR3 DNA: TGCGCCAGCAGGTCGACGTCCGGGGACGGGGAGTCCTACAATGAGCAGTTCTTC; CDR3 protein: CASRSTSGDGESYNEQFF
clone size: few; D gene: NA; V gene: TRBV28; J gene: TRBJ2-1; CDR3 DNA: TGTGCCAGCAGTTTCGGGGTAAGGAGTGGCAATGAGCAGTTCTTC; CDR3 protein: CASSFGVRSGNEQFF
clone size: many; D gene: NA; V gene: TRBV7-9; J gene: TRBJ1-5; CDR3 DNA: TGTGCCAGCAGCTTAGGATCCGACAGCCGCAATCAGCCCCAGCATTTT; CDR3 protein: CASSLGSDSRNQPQHF
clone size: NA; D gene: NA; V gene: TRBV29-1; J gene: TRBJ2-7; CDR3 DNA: TGCAGCGTTGAAGGGCCCCGCTACGAGCAGTACTTC; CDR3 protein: CSVEGPRYEQYF
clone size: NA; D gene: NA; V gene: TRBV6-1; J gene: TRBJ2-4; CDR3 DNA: TGTGCCAGCAGCTTCACAGGGCAAAACATTCAGTACTTC; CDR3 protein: CASSFTGQNIQYF
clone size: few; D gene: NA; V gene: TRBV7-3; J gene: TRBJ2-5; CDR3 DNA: TGTGCCAGCATCCTAGAAGGGCAGCAAAAAGAGACCCAGTACTTC; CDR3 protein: CASILEGQQKETQYF
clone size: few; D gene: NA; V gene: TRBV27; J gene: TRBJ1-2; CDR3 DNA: TGTGCCAGCAGTTTATTCCATAGCTTGGACGGTGGGGTCTACTATGGCTACACCTTC; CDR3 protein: CASSLFHSLDGGVYYGYTF
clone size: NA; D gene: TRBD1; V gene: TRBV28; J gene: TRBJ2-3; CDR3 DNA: TGTGCCAGCAGCAGACCAGGGGGCGGCACAGATACGCAGTATTTT; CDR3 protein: CASSRPGGGTDTQYF
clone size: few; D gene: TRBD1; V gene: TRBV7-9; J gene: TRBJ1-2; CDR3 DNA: TGTGCCAGCAGCTCGGCGGACAGGGAATATAACTATGGCTACACCTTC; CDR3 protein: CASSSADREYNYGYTF
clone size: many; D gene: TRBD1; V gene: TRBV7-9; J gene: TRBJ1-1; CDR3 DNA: TGTGCCAGCAGCTTAAGGGGGCAAAGGAGAAACACTGAAGCTTTCTTT; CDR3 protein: CASSLRGQRRNTEAFF
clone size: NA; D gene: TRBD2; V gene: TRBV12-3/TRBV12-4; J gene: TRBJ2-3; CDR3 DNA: TGTGCCAGCAAGACTAGCGGGGGGGTGCCTCAGACAGATACGCAGTATTTT; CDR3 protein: CASKTSGGVPQTDTQYF
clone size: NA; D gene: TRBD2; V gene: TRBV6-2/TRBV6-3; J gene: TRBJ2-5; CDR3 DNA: TGTGCCAGCAGCCAAATAGCGGGGGGACCCGAAGAGACCCAGTACTTC; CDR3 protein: CASSQIAGGPEETQYF
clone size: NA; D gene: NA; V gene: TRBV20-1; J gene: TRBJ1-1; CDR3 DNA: TGCAGTGCTAGAGATAAGGCGGCAGCTTTCTTT; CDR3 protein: CSARDKAAAFF
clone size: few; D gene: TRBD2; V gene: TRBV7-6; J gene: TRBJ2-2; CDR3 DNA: TGTGCCAGCAGCACGATAGCGGGGGGAGAAACCGGGGAGCTGTTTTTT; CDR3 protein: CASSTIAGGETGELFF
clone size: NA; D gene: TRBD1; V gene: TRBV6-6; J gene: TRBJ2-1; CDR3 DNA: TGTGCCAGCAGACCCGACCGACAGGGCAAGGTTGAGCAGTTCTTC; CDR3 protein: CASRPDRQGKVEQFF
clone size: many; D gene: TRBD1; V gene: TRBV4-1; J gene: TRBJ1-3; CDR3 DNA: TGCGCCAGCAGCCAACTGGACAGGGCCGGAAACACCATATATTTT; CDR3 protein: CASSQLDRAGNTIYF